This T cell receptor beta chain comes out of a study of blood T cell repertoires in COVID-19. At the level of the study: In each case, the material was cDNA or gDNA derived from T cells, B-cell-depleted T cells, or PBMCs.

The CDR3 has 14 residues. V shed 4 bases and J 8 bases; nucleotides not matched to a gene: 8. CDR1 is LNHDA and CDR2 is SQIVND in the germline V gene (reference sequence). Enrolled through a virtual design, the participants were between about 18 and 100 years of age and came from 24 US areas. Data came from immunoSEQ multiplex PCR; TCRdb stores just in-frame clones and leaves some out. Of about 240,000 clones in the sample, approximately 84% were seen once. The TCR was taken from a middle-aged woman with acute COVID-19. This chain joins TRBV19 and TRBJ1-2; TRBD1 aligns across 9 bases. The material sequenced was PBMCs or T cells enriched from blood (not recorded which). The CDR3 loop reads CASSNGQGREGYTF. CDR3 in DNA: TGTGCCAGTAGTAACGGACAGGGGAGAGAAGGCTACACCTTC.